These 11 T cell receptor beta chains originate from one sample sequenced in a study of beta chain features in type 1 diabetes. Investigators reverse transcribed all isolated RNA, so they sequenced expressed TCRB transcripts. The data were produced by immunoSEQ multiplex PCR, yet TCRdb's version contains in-frame clones alone and is incomplete. The sample lists approximately 330,000 clones, 11% seen once, with more than 0.015% in the top ten. Material: naive CD4+ T cells from blood. The receptor source for this set is a woman in her 30s in good health.

The rearrangement links TRBV2 to TRBJ2-1, with 12 bases fitting TRBD2. The V and J ends lost 5 bases and 8 bases, in that order; junction bases with no gene match: 10. Germline loops: CDR1 SNHLY, CDR2 FYNNEI. The CDR3 has 16 residues. Here the CDR3 DNA reads TGTGCCAGCAGTCTCATTCTAGCGGGAGGGCTTCATGAGCAGTTCTTC. Encoded protein: CASSLILAGGLHEQFF. The full variable domain, in which reference TRBV2 and TRBJ2-1 provide the parts outside the CDR3, is EPEVTQTPSHQVTQMGQEVILRCVPISNHLYFYWYRQILGQKVEFLVSFYNNEISEKSEIFDDQFSVERPDGSNFTLKIRSTKLEDSAMYFCASSLILAGGLHEQFFGPGTRLTVL.

The chain couples TRBV7-2 to TRBJ2-2; 7 bases agree with TRBD1. The germline V gene encodes CDR1 SGHTA and CDR2 FQGNSA. V gave up 5 bases and J gave up 4 bases; unmatched junction bases: 7. This CDR3 is 15 amino acids long. The CDR3 DNA reads TGTGCCAGCAGCCCCGGACAGGCTGCCACCGGGGAGCTGTTTTTT. Translation: CASSPGQAATGELFF.

V is TRBV6-8 and J is TRBJ2-1; 12 bases agree with TRBD2. CDR1 and CDR2 (germline): MNHGY, SAAAGT. Trimming cost V 6 bases and J 5 bases; bases outside gene matches: 8. The CDR3 has 16 amino acids. The CDR3 nucleotides are TGTGCCAGCAGAGTATCCGGGACTAGCGGGCACAATGAGCAGTTCTTC. It encodes CASRVSGTSGHNEQFF.

The chain uses TRBV2 and TRBJ2-7; 8 bases are shared with TRBD1. After removal of 6 bases from V and 0 bases from J, the junction contained 1 base not matched to a gene. CDR1 is SNHLY and CDR2 is FYNNEI in the germline V gene. This CDR3 contains 13 residues. The CDR3: CASRGTGSYEQYF. The CDR3 coding sequence is TGTGCCAGCAGGGGGACAGGCTCCTACGAGCAGTACTTC.

The chain combines TRBV7-3 with TRBJ1-2; 9 nucleotides agree with TRBD1. The germline gives CDR1 SGHTA, CDR2 FQGTGA. The CDR3 is 13 amino acids. Germline trimming cut 3 bases from V and 6 bases from J; bases unmatched to any gene: 2. The CDR3 loop is CASSLRTGDGYTF. The CDR3 DNA is TGTGCCAGCAGCTTGCGGACAGGGGATGGCTACACCTTC.

This chain connects TRBV9 to TRBJ2-1; the D is unclear. This CDR3 spans 15 amino acids. The V gene lost 4 bases and the J gene lost 0 bases, with 11 bases spanning the gap. Germline lookup yields CDR1 SGDLS and CDR2 YYNGEE. The CDR3 sequence is CASSLSTSSYNEQFF. The CDR3 bases are TGTGCCAGCAGCCTTTCGACAAGCTCCTACAATGAGCAGTTCTTC. Complete variable domain (other parts from reference TRBV9 and TRBJ2-1): DSGVTQTPKHLITATGQRVTLRCSPRSGDLSVYWYQQSLDQGLQFLIQYYNGEERAKGNILERFSAQQFPDLHSELNLSSLELGDSALYFCASSLSTSSYNEQFFGPGTRLTVL.

The chain carries TRBV4-3 and TRBJ1-4; 7 nucleotides agree with TRBD1. V was pared by 2 bases and J by 8 bases, with 14 bases of the junction left unmatched. CDR1 is LGHNA, CDR2 YSLEER, per germline. The CDR3 runs to 17 residues. The CDR3 coding sequence is TGCGCCAGCAGCCAAAAAGGACAGGCCCAAAGGGGGGAAAAACTGTTTTTT. Its protein product is CASSQKGQAQRGEKLFF.

This clone has just a few counts. V is TRBV6-5 and J is TRBJ2-5, with 9 bases that match TRBD2. CDR3 length: 16 amino acids. The junction had 6 bases not matched to a gene; V was cut back by 2 bases and J by 2 bases. CDR1 is MNHEY, CDR2 SVGAGI, per germline. CDR3 amino acids: CASSYLGLAHQETQYF. The DNA for the CDR3 is TGTGCCAGCAGTTACCTCGGACTAGCGCATCAAGAGACCCAGTACTTC.

For the CDR3, the DNA is TGTGCCAGCTCACCACCGGCCAGCACAGATACGCAGTATTTT. Translated: CASSPPASTDTQYF. The chain is built from TRBV18 and TRBJ2-3, with no clear D. The CDR3 runs 14 residues. The germline V and J ends were trimmed by 0 bases and 0 bases, with 4 bases remaining between them. Germline V gene data show CDR1 as KGHSH and CDR2 as LQKENI.

This clone has only a few counts. The rearrangement links TRBV10-3 to TRBJ1-5; D is perhaps TRBD1 (5 bases). V shed 3 bases and J shed 4 bases, with 10 bases lying between them. CDR1 is ENHRY and CDR2 is SYGVKD in the germline V gene. The CDR3 contains 14 residues. The CDR3 DNA follows: TGTGCCATCAGTGACCATGACAGAAATCAGCCCCAGCATTTT. This translates into CAISDHDRNQPQHF.

The chain has TRBV14 and TRBJ2-7, with D unresolved. CDR1 and CDR2 (germline): SGHDN, FVKESK. The ends were cut back, 3 bases at V and 0 bases at J, with 6 bases in the middle. The CDR3 length is 13 residues. DNA of the CDR3: TGTGCCAGCAGCCAGGTAGACTCCTACGAGCAGTACTTC. Its protein is CASSQVDSYEQYF.